The 18 T cell receptor beta chains given below trace back to one sample, sequenced in a study of blood T cell repertoires in COVID-19. Sequencing used immunoSEQ multiplex PCR; TCRdb keeps in-frame clones, though not all of them. The sample has 200,000 to 250,000 clones, 84% seen once. Specimen: peripheral blood. The receptors were sampled from a woman in her 50s with active or convalescent COVID-19.

In its sample, this clone was seen a few times. This sequence joins TRBV3-1 (or the pseudogene TRBV3-2) and TRBJ1-2; unclear D gene. The CDR3 has 15 amino acids. Trimming stripped 4 bases from V and 4 bases from J, with 16 bases between. Looked up from germline, CDR1 is LGHDT and CDR2 is YNNKEL (reference sequence). The CDR3 region has the DNA TGTGCCAGCAGCCGAGGGCTCGTGGACCCCTATGGCTACACCTTC. Amino acids: CASSRGLVDPYGYTF.

The V call is TRBV6-5, the J call TRBJ1-2, with 8 positions matching TRBD1. The V gene end was trimmed by 5 bases and the J gene end by 3 bases; junction bases not matched to a gene: 8. This CDR3 has 15 amino acids. The germline gives CDR1 MNHEY, CDR2 SVGAGI. The CDR3 loop reads CASSPGQGRYYGYTF. The CDR3 nucleotides are TGTGCCAGCAGTCCCGGACAGGGCCGATACTATGGCTACACCTTC.

This chain connects TRBV6-1 to TRBJ1-1, with D unclear. The ends were cut back, 0 bases at V and 3 bases at J, with 5 bases in the middle. CDR1 is MNHNS and CDR2 is SASEGT in the germline V gene. This CDR3 contains 13 residues. The CDR3 DNA is TGTGCCAGCAGTGAAGCCCTATACACTGAAGCTTTCTTT. It translates to CASSEALYTEAFF.

This clone was recorded many times. The chain links TRBV3-1 (or the pseudogene TRBV3-2) to TRBJ2-1; 8 positions match TRBD2. Germline values: CDR1 LGHDT, CDR2 YNNKEL (reference sequence). CDR3 length: 16 residues. With V trimmed by 4 bases and J by 8 bases, 13 bases remained unmatched. In DNA, the CDR3 is TGTGCCAGCAGCCGACGGGGGAGTAGCGGGGCCGATGAGCAGTTCTTC. It yields the protein CASSRRGSSGADEQFF.

This chain uses TRBV30 with TRBJ1-5; weak D call: TRBD1 (6 bases). This CDR3 is built from 13 residues. Trimming took 3 bases from V and 6 from J, leaving 12 bases between them. Germline V CDR1 and CDR2: GTSNPN, SVGIG (reference sequence). For the CDR3, the DNA is TGTGCCTGGAGCACTACAGGGACTCAGCCCCAGCATTTT. Translating gives CAWSTTGTQPQHF. Variable domain in full (rest from reference TRBV30 and TRBJ1-5): SQTIHQWPATLVQPVGSPLSLECTVEGTSNPNLYWYRQAAGRGLQLLFYSVGIGQISSEVPQNLSASRPQDRQFILSSKKLLLSDSGFYLCAWSTTGTQPQHFGDGTRLSIL.

V usage is TRBV5-1 and J usage is TRBJ2-1; 7 bases line up with TRBD1. CDR3 length: 15 residues. V dropped 5 bases and J dropped 1; count of bases not matched to a gene: 6. Germline-derived CDR1 and CDR2 are SGHRS and YFSETQ. CDR3 in amino acids: CASSHDRVSYNEQFF. The DNA of the CDR3 is TGCGCCAGCAGTCATGACAGGGTTTCCTACAATGAGCAGTTCTTC. Combining the CDR3 with reference TRBV5-1 and TRBJ2-1 gives the whole variable domain KAGVTQTPRYLIKTRGQQVTLSCSPISGHRSVSWYQQTPGQGLQFLFEYFSETQRNKGNFPGRFSGRQFSNSRSEMNVSTLELGDSALYLCASSHDRVSYNEQFFGPGTRLTVL.

The chain uses TRBV28 and TRBJ1-6; a possible D gene is TRBD1 (5 bases). In germline, CDR1 is MDHEN, CDR2 SYDVKM. CDR3 size: 15 residues. Trimming shortened V by 3 bases and J by 10 bases, and 16 bases separated the two germline ends. The CDR3 DNA reads as TGTGCCAGCAGTTTGGGATCGCAGGGAGGGTCACCCCTCCACTTT. It encodes CASSLGSQGGSPLHF.

The V and J genes are TRBV19 and TRBJ1-6; possible D gene TRBD1, 5 bases. CDR1 and CDR2 (germline): LNHDA, SQIVND (reference sequence). The CDR3 has 15 residues. V was trimmed by 6 bases and J by 10 bases, leaving 19 bases between them. DNA for the CDR3: TGTGCCAGTAGCAATGCCGGGACTAGAGGATCACCCCTCCACTTT. It specifies CASSNAGTRGSPLHF.

V is TRBV7-2 and J is TRBJ2-5, with TRBD1 identical over 7 bases. The trim removed 2 bases at V and 4 bases at J, leaving 19 bases unmatched. Germline CDR1 reads SGHTA; CDR2 reads FQGNSA. The CDR3 sequence is 19 residues long. The chain's CDR3 is CASSLRVGGAVLGRETQYF. DNA for the CDR3: TGTGCCAGCAGCTTAAGGGTAGGGGGCGCAGTACTTGGTAGAGAGACCCAGTACTTC.

The chain employs TRBV28 and TRBJ1-6; tentatively, D is TRBD1 (5 bases). Looked up from germline, CDR1 is MDHEN and CDR2 is SYDVKM. The CDR3 runs to 14 residues. V was clipped by 1 base and J by 8 bases, with 9 bases between them. CDR3: CASSLSGRYSPLHF. For the CDR3, the DNA is TGTGCCAGCAGTTTATCAGGGAGGTATTCACCCCTCCACTTT.

This rearrangement joins TRBV5-1 to TRBJ1-1; D is uncertain. Looked up from germline, CDR1 is SGHRS and CDR2 is YFSETQ. Trimming left V 4 bases short and J 0 bases short, with 10 bases between. CDR3 length equals 14 residues. The CDR3 protein is CASSPYPMNTEAFF. The CDR3 DNA reads TGCGCCAGCAGCCCCTACCCGATGAACACTGAAGCTTTCTTT.

The genes are TRBV29-1 and TRBJ2-3; tentatively, D is TRBD1 (5 bases). This CDR3 has 17 residues. V was pared by 6 bases and J by 3 bases, with 25 bases between. Germline V CDR1 and CDR2: SQVTM, ANQGSEA. The CDR3 DNA follows: TGCAGCGTCCCGACAGCCCTCTTCAGGGCAGTAACAGATACGCAGTATTTT. Translating it yields CSVPTALFRAVTDTQYF.

V gene TRBV4-1 combines with J gene TRBJ1-2; possibly TRBD1 for D (6 bases). The length of the CDR3 is 17 residues. Germline assignment: CDR1 MGHRA and CDR2 YSYEKL. V lost 2 bases to trimming and J lost 5 bases, with 21 bases between them. For the CDR3, the DNA is TGCGCCAGCAGCCAATCACTGACCTTGACAGGATTATATGGCTACACCTTC. Amino acid sequence: CASSQSLTLTGLYGYTF.

The chain combines TRBV18 with TRBJ2-1; D is perhaps TRBD1 (5 bases). Germline V CDR1 and CDR2: KGHSH, LQKENI. Trimming took 1 base from V and 7 from J, leaving 11 bases between them. This CDR3 contains 14 residues. The CDR3 coding sequence is TGTGCCAGCTCACCACAACAGGCAGGGAATGAGCAGTTCTTC. Protein: CASSPQQAGNEQFF.

The count of this clone is one. The chain carries TRBV19 and TRBJ2-1; D unclear. Deletions cut 3 bases from V and 7 bases from J, with 10 bases between. Germline lookup yields CDR1 LNHDA and CDR2 SQIVND (reference sequence). The CDR3 contains 13 residues. DNA for the CDR3: TGTGCCAGTAGTATCGGCCAGAGGAATGAGCAGTTCTTC. Translating it yields CASSIGQRNEQFF. The variable domain in full, with the rest retrieved from reference TRBV19 and TRBJ2-1, is DGGITQSPKYLFRKEGQNVTLSCEQNLNHDAMYWYRQDPGQGLRLIYYSQIVNDFQKGDIAEGYSVSREKKESFPLTVTSAQKNPTAFYLCASSIGQRNEQFFGPGTRLTVL.

This chain links TRBV4-1 with TRBJ2-3, with D perhaps TRBD2 (6 bases). Germline V gene data show CDR1 as MGHRA and CDR2 as YSYEKL. Trimming removed 4 bases from V and 6 bases from J, with 8 bases in between. The CDR3 is 12 residues long. For the CDR3, the DNA is TGCGCCAGCAGCCTGGAGGGGGATACGCAGTATTTT. Amino acids: CASSLEGDTQYF.

The sample holds a few counts of this clone. V gene TRBV10-2 combines with J gene TRBJ2-5; TRBD2 matches at 7 bases. This CDR3 has 15 amino acids. The V segment lost 4 bases and the J segment 5 bases; nucleotides outside the gene matches: 10. The germline CDR1 and CDR2 sequences are WSHSY and SAAADI. In nucleotides, the CDR3 is TGCGCCAGCAGTGGGGGAGGGGCAGGCCGGGAGACCCAGTACTTC. The encoded protein is CASSGGGAGRETQYF.

This clone was seen ten or more times. The chain recombines TRBV27 with TRBJ1-2; D possibly corresponds to TRBD1 (5 bases). The CDR3 is 18 amino acids. Germline-derived CDR1 and CDR2 are MNHEY and SMNVEV (reference sequence). V was cut by 8 bases and J by 0 bases, with 25 bases left in between. The CDR3 coding sequence is TGTGCCAGCCTGGGGCCACCGCGGGGCGGCGATTCTAACTATGGCTACACCTTC. The encoded protein is CASLGPPRGGDSNYGYTF.